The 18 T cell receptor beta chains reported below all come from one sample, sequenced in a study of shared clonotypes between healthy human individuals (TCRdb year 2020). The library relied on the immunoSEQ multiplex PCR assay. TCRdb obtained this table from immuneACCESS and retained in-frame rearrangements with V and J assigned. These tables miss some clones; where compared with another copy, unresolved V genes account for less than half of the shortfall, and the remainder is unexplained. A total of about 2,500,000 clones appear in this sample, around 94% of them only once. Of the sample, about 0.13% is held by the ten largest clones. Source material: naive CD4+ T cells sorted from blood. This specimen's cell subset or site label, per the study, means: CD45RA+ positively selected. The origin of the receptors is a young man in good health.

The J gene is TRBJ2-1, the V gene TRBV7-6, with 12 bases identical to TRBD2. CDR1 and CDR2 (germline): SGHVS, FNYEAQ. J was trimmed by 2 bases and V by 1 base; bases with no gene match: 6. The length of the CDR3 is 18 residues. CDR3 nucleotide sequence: TGTGCCAGCAGCTTAGTTGGGCTAGCGGGAGGGCCCTACAATGAGCAGTTCTTC. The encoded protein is CASSLVGLAGGPYNEQFF.

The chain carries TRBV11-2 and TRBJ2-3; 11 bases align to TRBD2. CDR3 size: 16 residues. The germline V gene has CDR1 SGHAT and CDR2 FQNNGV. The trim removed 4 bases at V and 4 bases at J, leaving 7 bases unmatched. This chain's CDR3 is CASSSGSGGAADTQYF. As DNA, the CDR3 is TGTGCCAGCAGCTCCGGTAGCGGGGGGGCAGCAGATACGCAGTATTTT. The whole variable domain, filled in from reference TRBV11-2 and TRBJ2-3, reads EAGVAQSPRYKIIEKRQSVAFWCNPISGHATLYWYQQILGQGPKLLIQFQNNGVVDDSQLPKDRFSAERLKGVDSTLKIQPAKLEDSAVYLCASSSGSGGAADTQYFGPGTRLTVL.

The DNA of the CDR3 is TGTGCCAGCAGCTATTTCCGCCGACGGGAGACGACCTACGAGCAGTACTTC. It is translated as CASSYFRRRETTYEQYF. V is TRBV7-6 and J is TRBJ2-7, with a possible D match to TRBD2 (6 bases). V dropped 4 bases and J dropped 2 bases, with 21 bases sitting between them. Germline V gives CDR1 SGHVS, CDR2 FNYEAQ. The CDR3 is 17 amino acids.

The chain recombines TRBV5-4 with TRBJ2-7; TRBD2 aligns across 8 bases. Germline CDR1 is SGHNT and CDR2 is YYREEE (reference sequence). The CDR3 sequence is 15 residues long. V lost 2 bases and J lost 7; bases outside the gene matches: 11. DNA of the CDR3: TGTGCCAGCAGCTTACCCGGACTAGCCGCGGGGGAGCAGTACTTC. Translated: CASSLPGLAAGEQYF.

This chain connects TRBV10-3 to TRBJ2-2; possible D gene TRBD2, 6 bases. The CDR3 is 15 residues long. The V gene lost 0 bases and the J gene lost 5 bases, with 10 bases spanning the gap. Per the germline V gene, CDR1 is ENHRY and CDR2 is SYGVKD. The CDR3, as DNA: TGTGCCATCAGTGAGTCGGCACTAGCAACCGGGGAGCTGTTTTTT. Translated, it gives CAISESALATGELFF.

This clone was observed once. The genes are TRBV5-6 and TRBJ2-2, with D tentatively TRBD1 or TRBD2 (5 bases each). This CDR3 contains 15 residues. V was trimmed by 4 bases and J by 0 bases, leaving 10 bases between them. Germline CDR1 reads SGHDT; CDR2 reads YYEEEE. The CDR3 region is CASSRLGPNTGELFF. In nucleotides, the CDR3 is TGTGCCAGCAGCCGGCTGGGACCGAACACCGGGGAGCTGTTTTTT.

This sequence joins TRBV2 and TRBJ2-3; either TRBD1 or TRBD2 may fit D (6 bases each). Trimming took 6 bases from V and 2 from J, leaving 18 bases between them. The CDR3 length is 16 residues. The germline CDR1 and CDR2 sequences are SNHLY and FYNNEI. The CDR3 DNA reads TGTGCCAGCAGCGGGGGACAATATTCGCCCACAGATACGCAGTATTTT. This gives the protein CASSGGQYSPTDTQYF.

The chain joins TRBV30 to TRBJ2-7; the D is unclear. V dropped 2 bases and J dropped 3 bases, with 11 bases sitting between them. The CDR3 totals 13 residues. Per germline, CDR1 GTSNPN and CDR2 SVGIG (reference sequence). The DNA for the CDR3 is TGTGCCTGGAGTAAGGACGCAGGCTACGAGCAGTACTTC. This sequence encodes CAWSKDAGYEQYF. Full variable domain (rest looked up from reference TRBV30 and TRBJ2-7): SQTIHQWPATLVQPVGSPLSLECTVEGTSNPNLYWYRQAAGRGLQLLFYSVGIGQISSEVPQNLSASRPQDRQFILSSKKLLLSDSGFYLCAWSKDAGYEQYFGPGTRLTVT.

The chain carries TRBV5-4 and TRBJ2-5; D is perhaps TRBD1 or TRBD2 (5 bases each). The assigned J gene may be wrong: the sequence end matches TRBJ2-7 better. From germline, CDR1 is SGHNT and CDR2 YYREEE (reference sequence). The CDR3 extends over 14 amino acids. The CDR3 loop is CASTQGQGVHEQYF. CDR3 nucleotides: TGTGCCAGCACCCAAGGGCAGGGAGTCCACGAGCAGTACTTC.

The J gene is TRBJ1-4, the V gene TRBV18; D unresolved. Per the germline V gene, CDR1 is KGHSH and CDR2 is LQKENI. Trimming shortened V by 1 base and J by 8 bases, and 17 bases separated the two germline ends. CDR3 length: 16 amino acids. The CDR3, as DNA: TGTGCCAGCTCACCACTGGGCGGACGCTTGAGAGAAAAACTGTTTTTT. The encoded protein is CASSPLGGRLREKLFF.

The DNA of the CDR3 is TGTGCCAGCAGCTTAGATCGCACTAGCGGGGGGGCCCATGAGCAGTTCTTC. Residues: CASSLDRTSGGAHEQFF. The V gene is TRBV11-2, the J gene TRBJ2-1; 13 bases fit TRBD2. Trimming removed 0 bases from V and 8 bases from J; junction bases left unmatched: 7. CDR1 and CDR2 (germline): SGHAT, FQNNGV. The CDR3 spans 17 residues. The full variable domain, with the rest looked up from reference TRBV11-2 and TRBJ2-1, is EAGVAQSPRYKIIEKRQSVAFWCNPISGHATLYWYQQILGQGPKLLIQFQNNGVVDDSQLPKDRFSAERLKGVDSTLKIQPAKLEDSAVYLCASSLDRTSGGAHEQFFGPGTRLTVL.

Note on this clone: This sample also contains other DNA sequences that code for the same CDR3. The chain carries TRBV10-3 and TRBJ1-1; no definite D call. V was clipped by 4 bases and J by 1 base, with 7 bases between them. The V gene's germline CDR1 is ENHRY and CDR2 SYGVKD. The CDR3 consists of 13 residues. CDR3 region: CAISGQENTEAFF. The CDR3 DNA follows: TGTGCCATCAGTGGGCAGGAGAACACTGAAGCTTTCTTT.

The CDR3 protein is CSAGTLNEQFF. The CDR3, as DNA: TGCAGTGCTGGGACCTTAAATGAGCAGTTCTTC. V and J are TRBV20-1 and TRBJ2-1; TRBD1 or TRBD2 may be the D gene (5 bases each). This CDR3 spans 11 amino acids. The V gene's germline CDR1 is DFQATT and CDR2 SNEGSKA (reference sequence). Between the trimmed V and J ends, which lost 5 bases and 7 bases, there was a span of 9 bases.

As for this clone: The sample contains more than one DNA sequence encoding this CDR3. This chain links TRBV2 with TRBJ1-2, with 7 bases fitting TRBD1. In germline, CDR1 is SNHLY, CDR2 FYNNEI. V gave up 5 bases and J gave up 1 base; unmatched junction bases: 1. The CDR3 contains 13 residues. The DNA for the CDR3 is TGTGCCAGCAGTCGACAGGGTAACTATGGCTACACCTTC. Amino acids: CASSRQGNYGYTF.

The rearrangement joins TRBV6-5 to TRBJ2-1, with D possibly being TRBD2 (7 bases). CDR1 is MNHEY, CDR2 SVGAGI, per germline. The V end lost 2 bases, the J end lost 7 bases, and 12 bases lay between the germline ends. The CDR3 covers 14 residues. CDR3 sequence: CASSYEGGANEQFF. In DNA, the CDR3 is TGTGCCAGCAGTTACGAAGGGGGGGCGAATGAGCAGTTCTTC.

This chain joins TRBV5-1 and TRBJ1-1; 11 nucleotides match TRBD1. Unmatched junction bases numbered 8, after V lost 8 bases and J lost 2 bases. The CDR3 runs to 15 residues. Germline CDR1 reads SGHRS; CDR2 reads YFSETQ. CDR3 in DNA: TGCGCCAGTCACCTCGGGACAGGGGGTAACACTGAAGCTTTCTTT. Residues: CASHLGTGGNTEAFF. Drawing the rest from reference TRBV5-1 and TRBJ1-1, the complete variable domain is KAGVTQTPRYLIKTRGQQVTLSCSPISGHRSVSWYQQTPGQGLQFLFEYFSETQRNKGNFPGRFSGRQFSNSRSEMNVSTLELGDSALYLCASHLGTGGNTEAFFGQGTRLTVV.

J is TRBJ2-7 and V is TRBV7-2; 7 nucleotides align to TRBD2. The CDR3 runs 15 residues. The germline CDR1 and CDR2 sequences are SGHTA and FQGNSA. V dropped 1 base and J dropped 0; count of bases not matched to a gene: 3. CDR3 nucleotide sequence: TGTGCCAGCAGCTTAGGGGGAGGGTTCTCCTACGAGCAGTACTTC. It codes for CASSLGGGFSYEQYF. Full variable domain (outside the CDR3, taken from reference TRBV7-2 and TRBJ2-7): GAGVSQSPSNKVTEKGKDVELRCDPISGHTALYWYRQSLGQGLEFLIYFQGNSAPDKSGLPSDRFSAERTGGSVSTLTIQRTQQEDSAVYLCASSLGGGFSYEQYFGPGTRLTVT.

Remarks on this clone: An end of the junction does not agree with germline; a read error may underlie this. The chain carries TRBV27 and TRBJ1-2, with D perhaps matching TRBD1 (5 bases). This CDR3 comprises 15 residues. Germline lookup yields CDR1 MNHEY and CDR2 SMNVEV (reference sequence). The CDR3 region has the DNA TGTGCCAGCAGTGGGGGGTACGGAGGGCCAACCCCCTATGCCTTC. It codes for CASSGGYGGPTPYAF.